What follows describes a single T cell receptor beta chain. Its antigen remains unknown. Study findings and constraints: The TCR gene usage of tumor memory CD4+ T cells clustered together with blood and lymph node memory CD4+ cells and with lymph node naive CD4+ cells.

Semi-nested PCR with Nested Universal Primer A followed constant-region reverse priming of full-length variable regions. One entry per CDR3 protein, called by TCRdb with MiXCR from the 5' RACE reads. Seen here are about 6,400 distinct CDR3 sequences, 59% observed once, and the top ten hold about 4%. The sequencing input was tumor-infiltrating memory CD4+ T cells sorted from the breast tumor. The subset is: memory CD4+ T cells, CD4+CD45RO+CD25-. This clonotype originated in a female donor with breast cancer.

In DNA, the CDR3 is TGTGCCATCAGCGACGGGGATTGGACTAGCGGGAGTAGGTACGAGCAGTACTTC. Translating it yields CAISDGDWTSGSRYEQYF. V usage is TRBV10-3 and J usage is TRBJ2-7, with 13 bases that match TRBD2. The CDR3 is 18 amino acids. Trimming cost V 6 bases and J 4 bases; bases outside gene matches: 15. Germline assignment: CDR1 ENHRY and CDR2 SYGVKD.